Listed below are T cell receptor beta chains from one sample, sequenced in a study of shared clonotypes between healthy human individuals. Assay: immunoSEQ multiplex PCR; the TCRdb copy retains only in-frame clones and omits some. The sample has 2,100,000 or so clones, about 94% seen once. Source material: naive CD4+ T cells sorted from blood. The receptors stem from a man aged 18-30 years in good health. Each CDR3 is given with its conserved first and last residue. Each record gives: D gene, CDR3 length, J gene, clone size, V gene, CDR3 DNA, CDR3 protein. D genes are given only for firm matches. Part of the rows lack a size; the others show once, few, many or a class for expanded clones.

>NA|12|TRBJ2-5|NA|TRBV7-9
TGTGCCAGCAGCTTTGGCGAAGAGACCCAGTACTTC
CASSFGEETQYF
>TRBD1|14|TRBJ1-2|once|TRBV29-1
TGCAGCGCCGCAAGGACAGGATCTAACTATGGCTACACCTTC
CSAARTGSNYGYTF
>NA|15|TRBJ2-2|once|TRBV7-9
TGTGCCAGCAGCTCGGCTAGTTTAGTCACCGGGGAGCTGTTTTTT
CASSSASLVTGELFF
>TRBD2|15|TRBJ2-7|NA|TRBV5-4
TGTGCCAGCAGTTCCACCGGGACTAGGGTCGCCGAGCAGTACTTC
CASSSTGTRVAEQYF
>TRBD1|16|TRBJ2-2|NA|TRBV18
TGTGCCAGCTCACCACAGGGGGCTGCGAACACCGGGGAGCTGTTTTTT
CASSPQGAANTGELFF
>NA|15|TRBJ2-1|NA|TRBV25-1
TGTGCCAGCAGTGAACCTGAGACAGTTAACAATGAGCAGTTCTTC
CASSEPETVNNEQFF
>TRBD1|13|TRBJ1-4|NA|TRBV6-1
TGTGCCAGCTCCGACAGGGTAGAAGAAAAACTGTTTTTT
CASSDRVEEKLFF
>NA|13|TRBJ2-5|NA|TRBV5-6
TGTGCCAGCAGCTTGGGAAGGCGAGAGACCCAGTACTTC
CASSLGRRETQYF
>TRBD1|12|TRBJ1-2|NA|TRBV6-1
TGTGCCAGCAGTGACCGGGACAGGGGAGGAGGCTTC
CASSDRDRGGGF
>NA|12|TRBJ2-7|NA|TRBV6-5
TGTGCCAGCAGCCCCCGGGGCTACGAGCAGTACTTC
CASSPRGYEQYF
>NA|11|TRBJ1-4|NA|TRBV5-1
TGCGCCAGCAGGGCTAATGAAAAACTGTTTTTT
CASRANEKLFF
>TRBD1|13|TRBJ1-1|NA|TRBV9
TGTGCCAGCAGCGCCCCGACAGGGGGCGTAGCTTTCTTT
CASSAPTGGVAFF
>TRBD1|13|TRBJ2-7|NA|TRBV28
TGTGCCATCAAGGGACAGGGAGTGTCCGAGCAGTACTTC
CAIKGQGVSEQYF
>NA|14|TRBJ2-3|NA|TRBV5-4
TGTGCCAGCAGCTTGGGACAGGAGGTGTATACGCAGTATTTT
CASSLGQEVYTQYF
>NA|13|TRBJ1-1|NA|TRBV30
TGTGCCTGGAATCCGGCCCAGAACACTGAAGCTTTCTTT
CAWNPAQNTEAFF
>NA|12|TRBJ1-6|NA|TRBV10-3
TGTGCCATCTCAGAGGGTAATTCACCCCTCCACTTT
CAISEGNSPLHF
>NA|13|TRBJ1-2|NA|TRBV6-4
TGTGCCAGCAGTCCAGGATCTAACTATGGCTACACCTTC
CASSPGSNYGYTF
>NA|14|TRBJ1-6|NA|TRBV7-3
TGTGCCAGCAGCTTGGGCGGTTATAATTCACCCCTCCACTTT
CASSLGGYNSPLHF
>TRBD2|16|TRBJ2-7|NA|TRBV5-4
TGTGCCAGCAGCCCCTTGGGAGGGGACGACGGTTACGAGCAGTACTTC
CASSPLGGDDGYEQYF
>NA|12|TRBJ2-7|NA|TRBV7-2
TGTGCCAGCAGCTTAGGGTACTACGAGCAGTACTTC
CASSLGYYEQYF
>NA|13|TRBJ2-7|once|TRBV30
TGTGCCTGGAGTGTATTGGGGGGCTACGAGCAGTACTTC
CAWSVLGGYEQYF
>NA|15|TRBJ1-6|once|TRBV9
TGTGCCAGCACCCCGGACAGCAGTCATAATTCACCCCTCCACTTT
CASTPDSSHNSPLHF
>NA|11|TRBJ1-2|NA|TRBV29-1
TGCAGCGTGGCAGGCAACTATGGCTACACCTTC
CSVAGNYGYTF
>NA|11|TRBJ1-1|once|TRBV30
TGCGGTATGGGGGAGAACACTGAAGCTTTCTTT
CGMGENTEAFF
>TRBD1|15|TRBJ1-3|NA|TRBV6-1
TGTGCCAGCAGTGCCCGACAGGGGACTGGAAACACCATATATTTT
CASSARQGTGNTIYF
>NA|11|TRBJ2-1|NA|TRBV11-3
TGTGCCAGCAGCCGAGGGAATGAGCAGTTCTTC
CASSRGNEQFF
>TRBD1|14|TRBJ1-1|NA|TRBV15
TGTGCCACCAGACCTGGGACAGCGAACACTGAAGCTTTCTTT
CATRPGTANTEAFF
>TRBD2|16|TRBJ2-2|NA|TRBV7-8
TGTGCCAGCAGCAGTCGACTAGCGGAGAACACCGGGGAGCTGTTTTTT
CASSSRLAENTGELFF
>NA|14|TRBJ1-1|NA|TRBV9
TGTGCCAGCAGCGTAGCGCCCATGAACACTGAAGCTTTCTTT
CASSVAPMNTEAFF
>TRBD1|17|TRBJ1-5|NA|TRBV19
TGTGCCAGTAGTATAGTGGGGACAGGGGCCCTCAATCAGCCCCAGCATTTT
CASSIVGTGALNQPQHF
>NA|13|TRBJ1-4|NA|TRBV7-8
TGTGCCAGCAGCAGGGGATTGGGTGAAAAACTGTTTTTT
CASSRGLGEKLFF
>NA|13|TRBJ1-4|NA|TRBV19
TGTGCCAGTGTCAGCAGGGGTGGAGAAAAACTGTTTTTT
CASVSRGGEKLFF
>NA|12|TRBJ1-1|few|TRBV2
TGTGCCAGCAAACAGGGGAACACTGAAGCTTTCTTT
CASKQGNTEAFF
>NA|13|TRBJ1-1|NA|TRBV28
TGTGCCAGCATTACTGAGACGAACACTGAAGCTTTCTTT
CASITETNTEAFF
>TRBD1|17|TRBJ2-2|NA|TRBV7-9
TGTGCCAGCAGCCGCTATACAGGGGCCGTCGACACCGGGGAGCTGTTTTTT
CASSRYTGAVDTGELFF
>NA|14|TRBJ2-7|NA|TRBV30
TGTGCCTGGAGTGTTGGCGGGGCATCTCTCGAGCAGTACTTC
CAWSVGGASLEQYF
>NA|13|TRBJ1-4|NA|TRBV13
TGTGCCAGCAGCCCTCCCGCGGAGGAAAAACTGTTTTTT
CASSPPAEEKLFF
>NA|15|TRBJ2-5|NA|TRBV7-3
TGTGCCAGCAGCTTAGGAGGACCCCCTTCGGAGACCCAGTACTTC
CASSLGGPPSETQYF
>TRBD1|14|TRBJ1-4|NA|TRBV28
TGTGCCAGCAGCCCGACAGGGGGGAATGAAAAACTGTTTTTT
CASSPTGGNEKLFF
>TRBD1|15|TRBJ2-7|NA|TRBV19
TGTGCCAGTAGTACCCTTCACAGGGGGCTAGGCGAGCAGTACTTC
CASSTLHRGLGEQYF
>NA|14|TRBJ1-2|NA|TRBV29-1
TGCAGCGTTGACTCTCAGGGTGAGGACTATGGCTACACCTTC
CSVDSQGEDYGYTF
>NA|17|TRBJ2-3|NA|TRBV7-9
TGTGCCAGCAGCTTAGATATAGGAAAGGCTAGCACAGATACGCAGTATTTT
CASSLDIGKASTDTQYF
>TRBD1|15|TRBJ1-2|NA|TRBV6-6
TGTGCCAGCAGTCTCGGGACAGCGAGCTTCTATGGCTACACCTTC
CASSLGTASFYGYTF
>NA|13|TRBJ2-5|NA|TRBV29-1
TGCAGCGTTGAGGACGGAATGAGGGAGACCCAGTACTTC
CSVEDGMRETQYF
>TRBD1|13|TRBJ1-1|NA|TRBV30
TGTGCCTGGTTAAAAGGGACAGGGGGCCCTGCTTTCTTT
CAWLKGTGGPAFF
>NA|17|TRBJ1-1|NA|TRBV10-3
TGTGCCATCAGTGGGGGACCCCCGCGCCAACAGAACACTGAAGCTTTCTTT
CAISGGPPRQQNTEAFF
>NA|12|TRBJ1-1|NA|TRBV6-5
TGTGCCAGCAGCCCAGGAGGAACTGAAGCTTTCTTT
CASSPGGTEAFF
>NA|13|TRBJ1-2|NA|TRBV19
TGTGCCAGTAGTCACAAGGGGGGCTATGGCTACACCTTC
CASSHKGGYGYTF
>TRBD1|18|TRBJ2-6|NA|TRBV27
TGTGCCAGCAGCTCCCGGGACAGCCGTTCCTCTGGGGCCAACGTCCTGACTTTC
CASSSRDSRSSGANVLTF
>NA|13|TRBJ2-5|NA|TRBV6-5
TGTGCCAGCAGTTACCGGGGAAAAGAGACCCAGTACTTC
CASSYRGKETQYF
>TRBD1|13|TRBJ1-4|NA|TRBV6-1
TGTGCCAGCAGTGTCGGACAGGAGGAAAAACTGTTTTTT
CASSVGQEEKLFF
>NA|15|TRBJ2-3|NA|TRBV6-1
TGTGCCAGCAGTGCAAACTCTCCGGGCTCAGATACGCAGTATTTT
CASSANSPGSDTQYF
>NA|15|TRBJ1-2|NA|TRBV18
TGTGCCAGCTCACCAAGTGAAGGAACGAACTATGGCTACACCTTC
CASSPSEGTNYGYTF
>TRBD2|14|TRBJ2-1|NA|TRBV19
TGTGCCAGTAGTTTCGGACTAGCGGGAGACCGGCAGTTCTTC
CASSFGLAGDRQFF
>NA|14|TRBJ2-1|NA|TRBV11-2
TGTGCCAGCAGCTTAACTAACACTCAGGGTGAGCAGTTCTTC
CASSLTNTQGEQFF